Listed here are 13 T cell receptor beta chains from one sample, sequenced in a study of cytomegalovirus exposure and HLA in healthy donors. Primers included in the PCR were 60 Vbeta and 13 Jbeta primers. Sequenced by immunoSEQ multiplex PCR; TCRdb stores in-frame clones only, minus some. The sample has some 45,000 clones; about 50% are singletons. The sample taken for sequencing was PBMCs. The receptor source for this set is a human donor in good health.

The sample holds one count of this clone. The chain is built from TRBV2 and TRBJ2-3; no firm D call. This CDR3 has 14 residues. Germline V lookup: CDR1 SNHLY, CDR2 FYNNEI. V gave up 7 bases and J gave up 4 bases, with 15 bases separating them. The CDR3, as DNA: TGTGCCAGCAAAAGTCCCCAGTGGTCAGATACGCAGTATTTT. The encoded protein is CASKSPQWSDTQYF.

The chain uses TRBV2 and TRBJ2-5; 7 nucleotides line up with TRBD1. This CDR3 region has 13 residues. Germline CDR1 is SNHLY and CDR2 is FYNNEI. The CDR3 reads CAESQGEGETQYF. The CDR3 DNA sequence: TGTGCAGAATCTCAGGGGGAAGGGGAGACCCAGTACTTC.

The chain joins TRBV4-1 to TRBJ1-3; D gene unclear. V lost 1 base and J 0 bases, leaving 10 bases between the germline ends. Germline V gene data show CDR1 as MGHRA and CDR2 as YSYEKL. There are 16 residues in the CDR3. The CDR3 spells CASSQATPGSGNTIYF. The CDR3, as DNA: TGCGCCAGCAGCCAAGCCACGCCGGGCTCTGGAAACACCATATATTTT.

The chain uses TRBV19 and TRBJ1-1; a possible D gene is TRBD1 (5 bases). The CDR3 totals 14 residues. Germline V CDR1 and CDR2: LNHDA, SQIVND (reference sequence). V was cut by 3 bases and J by 1 base, with 9 bases left in between. The CDR3 sequence: CASSMKGKNTEAFF. CDR3 coding DNA: TGTGCCAGTAGTATGAAGGGGAAGAACACTGAAGCTTTCTTT.

This sequence joins TRBV5-1 and TRBJ2-3, with a possible D match to TRBD2 (5 bases). CDR1 and CDR2 from the germline V gene are SGHRS and YFSETQ. Deletions cut 4 bases from V and 0 bases from J, with 15 bases between. CDR3 length: 16 amino acids. The CDR3: CASSPEGRSSTDTQYF. DNA for the CDR3: TGCGCCAGCAGCCCAGAGGGCAGATCTAGCACAGATACGCAGTATTTT.

This clone was seen more than once but under ten times. This chain joins TRBV14 and TRBJ2-3; D perhaps matches TRBD2 (7 bases). Trimming removed 0 bases at V and 1 base at J, with 11 bases between. Germline CDR1 is SGHDN and CDR2 is FVKESK. This CDR3 spans 16 amino acids. CDR3 region: CASSQDGGQGTDTQYF. CDR3 sequence (DNA): TGTGCCAGCAGCCAAGACGGGGGGCAAGGCACAGATACGCAGTATTTT.

The chain employs TRBV4-1 and TRBJ1-5; unclear D gene. The germline gives CDR1 MGHRA, CDR2 YSYEKL. This CDR3 spans 19 amino acids. V was cut by 0 bases and J by 0 bases, with 18 bases left in between. CDR3 in amino acids: CASSQDHGGGSHSNQPQHF. The CDR3 DNA reads as TGCGCCAGCAGCCAAGATCATGGTGGTGGCAGTCATAGCAATCAGCCCCAGCATTTT.

The chain is built from TRBV4-2 and TRBJ1-4; 10 nucleotides agree with TRBD1. The CDR3 is 15 amino acids. Germline CDR1 LGHNA, CDR2 YNFKEQ. V trimming: 2 bases; J trimming: 7 bases; junction bases outside the gene matches: 4. The CDR3 reads CASSQNRDRGEKLFF. CDR3 nucleotide sequence: TGTGCCAGCAGCCAAAACCGGGACAGGGGTGAAAAACTGTTTTTT.

V is TRBV7-3 and J is TRBJ1-5; possibly TRBD1 for D (5 bases). Germline V gives CDR1 SGHTA, CDR2 FQGTGA. The CDR3 is made up of 12 amino acids. The V gene lost 5 bases and the J gene lost 7 bases, with 9 bases spanning the gap. The CDR3 region is CASSRGGQPQHF. CDR3 bases: TGTGCCAGCAGCCGCGGGGGGCAGCCCCAGCATTTT.

This clone appeared a few times. DNA for the CDR3: TGTGCCAGCAGTTCCCCCCCTACAGGATTCTATGGCTACACCTTC. It translates to CASSSPPTGFYGYTF. The gene calls are TRBV28 and TRBJ1-2, with TRBD1 as a possible D gene (5 bases). This CDR3 spans 15 amino acids. Trimming took 4 bases from V and 4 from J, leaving 16 bases between them. Germline CDR1 reads MDHEN; CDR2 reads SYDVKM.

On this clone: Within the sample, other DNA sequences also encode this same CDR3. The chain employs TRBV9 and TRBJ2-5, with 7 bases fitting TRBD2. The CDR3 runs to 15 residues. Germline CDR1 SGDLS, CDR2 YYNGEE. Trimming at V came to 0 bases and at J to 1 base, leaving 3 bases not matched to a gene. CDR3 DNA sequence: TGTGCCAGCAGCGTAGGCGGGGGACTCCAAGAGACCCAGTACTTC. Amino acids: CASSVGGGLQETQYF.

The table lists this clone with a few counts. The rearrangement links TRBV2 to TRBJ1-4, with unresolved D. Between the trimmed V and J ends, which lost 6 bases and 15 bases, there was a span of 8 bases. The length of the CDR3 is 9 residues. Germline V gene sequence: CDR1 SNHLY, CDR2 FYNNEI. The DNA for the CDR3 is TGTGCCAGCAGATACAGTTTGTTTTTT. The encoded protein is CASRYSLFF.

The table lists this clone with a few counts. V usage is TRBV18 and J usage is TRBJ2-6; D is ambiguous. The V end was cut by 1 base, the J end by 0 bases, with 7 bases between. Germline V lookup: CDR1 KGHSH, CDR2 LQKENI. The CDR3 sequence is 16 residues long. In nucleotides, the CDR3 is TGTGCCAGCTCACCACTACAGTTCTCTGGGGCCAACGTCCTGACTTTC. Its translation is CASSPLQFSGANVLTF.